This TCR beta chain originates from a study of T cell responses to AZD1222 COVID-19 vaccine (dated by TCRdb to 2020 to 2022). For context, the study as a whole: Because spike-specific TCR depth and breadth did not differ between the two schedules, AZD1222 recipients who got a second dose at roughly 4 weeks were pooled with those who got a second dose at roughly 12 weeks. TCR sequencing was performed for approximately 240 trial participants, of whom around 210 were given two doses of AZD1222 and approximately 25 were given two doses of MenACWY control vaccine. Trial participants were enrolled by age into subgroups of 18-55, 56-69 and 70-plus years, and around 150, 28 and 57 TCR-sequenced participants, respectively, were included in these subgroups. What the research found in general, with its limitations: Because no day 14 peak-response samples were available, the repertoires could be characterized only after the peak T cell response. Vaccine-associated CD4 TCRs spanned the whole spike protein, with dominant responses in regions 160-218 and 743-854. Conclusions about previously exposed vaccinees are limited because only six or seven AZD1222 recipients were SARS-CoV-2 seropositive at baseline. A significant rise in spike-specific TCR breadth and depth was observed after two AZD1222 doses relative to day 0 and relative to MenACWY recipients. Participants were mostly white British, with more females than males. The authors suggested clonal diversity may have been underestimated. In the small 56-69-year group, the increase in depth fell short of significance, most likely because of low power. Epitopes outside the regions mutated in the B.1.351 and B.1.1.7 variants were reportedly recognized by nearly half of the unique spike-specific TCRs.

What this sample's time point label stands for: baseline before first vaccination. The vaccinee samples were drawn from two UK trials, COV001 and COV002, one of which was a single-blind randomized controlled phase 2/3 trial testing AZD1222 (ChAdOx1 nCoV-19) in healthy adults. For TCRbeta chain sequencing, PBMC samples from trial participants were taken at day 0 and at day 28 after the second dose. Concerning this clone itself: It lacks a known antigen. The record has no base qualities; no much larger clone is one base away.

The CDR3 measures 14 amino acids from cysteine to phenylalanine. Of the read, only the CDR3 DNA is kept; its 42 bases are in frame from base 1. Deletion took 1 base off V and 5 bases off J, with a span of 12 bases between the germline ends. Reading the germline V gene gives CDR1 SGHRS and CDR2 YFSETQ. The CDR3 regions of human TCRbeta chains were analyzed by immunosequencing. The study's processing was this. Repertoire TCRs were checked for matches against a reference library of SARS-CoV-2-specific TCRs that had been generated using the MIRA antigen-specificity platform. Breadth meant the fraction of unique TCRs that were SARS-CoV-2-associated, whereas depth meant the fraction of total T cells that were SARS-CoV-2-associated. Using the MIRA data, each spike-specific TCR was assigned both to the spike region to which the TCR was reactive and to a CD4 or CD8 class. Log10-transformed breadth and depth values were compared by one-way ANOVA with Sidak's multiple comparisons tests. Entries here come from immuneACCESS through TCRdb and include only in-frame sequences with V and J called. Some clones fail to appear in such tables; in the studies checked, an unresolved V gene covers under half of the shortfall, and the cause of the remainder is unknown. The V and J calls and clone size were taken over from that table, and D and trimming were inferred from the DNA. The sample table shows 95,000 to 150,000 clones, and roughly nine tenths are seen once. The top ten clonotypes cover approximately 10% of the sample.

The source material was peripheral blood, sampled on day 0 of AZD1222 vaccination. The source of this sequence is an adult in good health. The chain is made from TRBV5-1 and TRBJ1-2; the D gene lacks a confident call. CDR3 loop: CASSLSPSQYGYTF. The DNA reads TGCGCCAGCAGCTTGAGCCCCAGCCAGTATGGCTACACCTTC.